These T cell receptor beta chains were read from a single sample in a study of radiation and T cells in renal cell carcinoma. Measured with immunoSEQ multiplex PCR; TCRdb has only the in-frame clones, and not every one. The sample has about 150,000 clones; about 91% are singletons. Here the sequenced sample was blood, taken from a patient whose treatment included radiotherapy and nephrectomy. These receptors came from a woman aged 50 to 65 with renal cell carcinoma. The CDR3 runs from the conserved cysteine through the conserved F or W. The D gene is left open where the match is weak. Rows give clone size only sometimes, using once, few, many, or a class for an expanded clone.

d_call j_call clone_size v_call cdr3_aa cdr3_nt
NA TRBJ2-3 NA TRBV7-3 CASSLGSTDTQYF TGTGCCAGCAGCTTAGGGAGCACAGATACGCAGTATTTT
NA TRBJ1-1 once TRBV6-5 CASSYEGSANTEAFF TGTGCCAGCAGTTACGAAGGGAGTGCGAACACTGAAGCTTTCTTT
TRBD2 TRBJ2-1 NA TRBV7-2 CASNLAGTSGVTEQFF TGTGCCAGCAACTTAGCTGGGACTAGCGGGGTTACTGAGCAGTTCTTC
TRBD1 TRBJ1-4 NA TRBV4-2 CASSHPGTGNEKLFF TGTGCCAGCAGCCACCCCGGGACAGGGAATGAAAAACTGTTTTTT
NA TRBJ1-1 NA TRBV6-6 CASSYSPRNTEAFF TGTGCCAGCAGTTACTCGCCCAGGAACACTGAAGCTTTCTTT
NA TRBJ2-7 NA TRBV6-1 CASSDQTGRNIAWDYEQYF TGTGCCAGCAGTGATCAGACAGGGAGGAATATAGCATGGGATTACGAGCAGTACTTC
TRBD1 TRBJ1-2 NA TRBV14 CASSQLRDRGGNYGYTF TGTGCCAGCAGCCAACTACGGGACAGGGGAGGAAACTATGGCTACACCTTC
NA TRBJ2-7 NA TRBV6-1 CASRKDHFYEQYF TGTGCCAGCAGAAAGGACCACTTCTACGAGCAGTACTTC
TRBD1 TRBJ1-2 NA TRBV7-2 CASSLNLGQGSVYGYTF TGTGCCAGCAGCTTAAACTTGGGACAGGGTAGCGTCTATGGCTACACCTTC
TRBD2 TRBJ2-2 NA TRBV5-4 CASSLTSGGIVGELFF TGTGCCAGCAGCTTGACTAGCGGGGGGATAGTCGGGGAGCTGTTTTTT
TRBD1 TRBJ1-2 NA TRBV5-1 CASSSDRAYYGYTF TGCGCCAGCAGCTCAGACAGGGCTTACTATGGCTACACCTTC
NA TRBJ1-4 once TRBV7-9 CASSLGEPINEKLFF TGTGCCAGCAGCTTAGGGGAGCCGATTAATGAAAAACTGTTTTTT
TRBD1 TRBJ2-2 NA TRBV5-1 CASSTGQGWGDTGELFF TGCGCCAGCAGCACGGGACAGGGTTGGGGAGACACCGGGGAGCTGTTTTTT
NA TRBJ1-3 NA TRBV19 CASRPWGERGNTIYF TGTGCCAGTAGACCTTGGGGGGAAAGAGGAAACACCATATATTTT
NA TRBJ1-2 few TRBV10-3 CAISRIEAGHGYTF TGTGCCATCAGTAGGATAGAAGCCGGTCATGGCTACACCTTC
TRBD2 TRBJ2-1 once TRBV7-3 CASSSGLNSYNEQFF TGTGCCAGCAGCTCGGGACTAAACTCCTACAATGAGCAGTTCTTC
TRBD1 TRBJ2-3 NA TRBV19 CASSPLPGGRVDTQYF TGTGCCAGTAGTCCCCTGCCAGGGGGCCGAGTCGATACGCAGTATTTT
NA TRBJ1-2 NA TRBV28 CASSKGPGGYTF TGTGCCAGCAGTAAAGGCCCAGGGGGCTACACCTTC
NA TRBJ2-3 NA TRBV9 CASSGGLSDTQYF TGTGCCAGCAGCGGGGGCCTCTCAGATACGCAGTATTTT
TRBD1 TRBJ1-1 once TRBV7-6 CASSRRTGLEAFF TGTGCCAGCAGTCGACGGACAGGGCTAGAAGCTTTCTTT
NA TRBJ1-5 NA TRBV19 CASSIIRGFNQPQHF TGTGCCAGTAGTATAATTCGTGGCTTCAATCAGCCCCAGCATTTT
NA TRBJ1-1 NA TRBV4-1 CASSQEGYSGDRGNTEAFF TGCGCCAGCAGCCAAGAGGGTTACTCGGGAGATCGAGGGAACACTGAAGCTTTCTTT
TRBD1 TRBJ2-5 NA TRBV7-2 CASTHTGTANQETQYF TGTGCCAGCACCCATACCGGGACAGCGAACCAAGAGACCCAGTACTTC
NA TRBJ1-5 few TRBV7-2 CASSLVTGRAQPQHF TGTGCCAGCAGCTTAGTAACTGGCAGAGCTCAGCCCCAGCATTTT
NA TRBJ1-3 NA TRBV5-1 CASSQGGAHSGNTIYF TGCGCCAGCAGCCAAGGAGGGGCTCACTCTGGAAACACCATATATTTT
NA TRBJ2-5 NA TRBV7-8 CASSLGYSRIETQYF TGTGCCAGCAGCTTAGGGTATAGTAGGATAGAGACCCAGTACTTC
NA TRBJ2-2 NA TRBV5-4 CASNLPAGELFF TGTGCCAGCAACCTCCCTGCCGGGGAGCTGTTTTTT
NA TRBJ2-7 NA TRBV4-2 CASSPSGLLSYEQYF TGTGCCAGCAGTCCATCGGGACTTCTATCCTACGAGCAGTACTTC
NA TRBJ2-5 NA TRBV20-1 CSARDPKTQYF TGCAGTGCTAGAGATCCGAAGACCCAGTACTTC
TRBD1 TRBJ1-2 once TRBV4-3 CASSQEAIGGANYGYTF TGCGCCAGCAGCCAAGAGGCTATAGGGGGCGCAAACTATGGCTACACCTTC
TRBD1 TRBJ1-5 NA TRBV6-6 CASSSPRGNSNQPQHF TGTGCCAGCAGTTCCCCCAGGGGGAATAGCAATCAGCCCCAGCATTTT
NA TRBJ2-3 NA TRBV6-1 CASQRQALSTDTQYF TGTGCCAGCCAGAGACAAGCTTTAAGCACAGATACGCAGTATTTT
TRBD1 TRBJ2-3 NA TRBV5-6 CASRRRDRGNTDTQYF TGTGCCAGCAGGAGAAGGGACAGGGGAAACACAGATACGCAGTATTTT
TRBD1 TRBJ2-1 NA TRBV30 CAWGPGQGFDEQFF TGTGCCTGGGGACCGGGACAGGGGTTTGATGAGCAGTTCTTC
TRBD1 TRBJ1-1 NA TRBV2 CASRGQGNTEAFF TGTGCCAGCAGAGGACAGGGGAACACTGAAGCTTTCTTT
NA TRBJ2-7 NA TRBV5-8 CASPPVGGLRYEQYF TGTGCCAGCCCCCCTGTAGGGGGACTACGTTACGAGCAGTACTTC
NA TRBJ2-3 NA TRBV11-2 CASSFGGNTDTQYF TGTGCCAGCAGTTTTGGGGGAAACACAGATACGCAGTATTTT
NA TRBJ1-4 NA TRBV7-2 CASSSQGINEKLFF TGTGCCAGCAGCTCGCAGGGGATTAATGAAAAACTGTTTTTT
TRBD2 TRBJ2-1 NA TRBV6-5 CASSRSGGGNEQFF TGTGCCAGCAGTAGAAGCGGGGGGGGGAATGAGCAGTTCTTC
NA TRBJ1-4 NA TRBV6-5 CASTTTSTAGEKLFF TGTGCCAGCACGACCACATCGACCGCGGGTGAAAAACTGTTTTTT
NA TRBJ2-1 NA TRBV25-1 CASSENNEQFF TGTGCCAGCAGTGAGAACAATGAGCAGTTCTTC
NA TRBJ1-1 NA TRBV29-1 CSSGRNTEAFF TGCAGCTCGGGGAGGAACACTGAAGCTTTCTTT
TRBD2 TRBJ2-3 NA TRBV28 CASRPPRGETDTQYF TGTGCCAGCAGACCCCCCCGGGGGGAGACAGATACGCAGTATTTT
NA TRBJ2-7 NA TRBV28 CASSLGGPLIYEQYF TGTGCCAGCAGTTTAGGAGGACCGCTCATCTACGAGCAGTACTTC
TRBD2 TRBJ2-7 NA TRBV4-3 CASSRTGTNYLYEQYF TGCGCCAGCAGCCGAACCGGGACTAATTATCTCTACGAGCAGTACTTC
NA TRBJ1-1 few TRBV6-5 CASSKPRHGAFF TGTGCCAGCAGTAAGCCCCGCCACGGGGCTTTCTTT
NA TRBJ2-7 NA TRBV7-9 CASSLAKGYEQYF TGTGCCAGCAGCTTAGCGAAAGGCTACGAGCAGTACTTC
NA TRBJ2-7 NA TRBV2 CASSLQGYNEQYF TGTGCCAGCAGTTTGCAGGGTTATAACGAGCAGTACTTC
NA TRBJ1-2 NA TRBV9 CASSGRSNYGYTF TGTGCCAGCAGCGGCCGGTCGAACTATGGCTACACCTTC
TRBD1 TRBJ1-1 few TRBV25-1 CASSEYDQGDTEAFF TGTGCCAGCAGTGAATATGATCAGGGGGACACTGAAGCTTTCTTT
NA TRBJ2-5 NA TRBV30 CAWREVGETQYF TGTGCCTGGAGGGAAGTAGGGGAGACCCAGTACTTC
NA TRBJ2-6 NA TRBV10-3 CAISESMSGSGANVLTF TGTGCCATCAGTGAGTCAATGTCGGGCTCTGGGGCCAACGTCCTGACTTTC
NA TRBJ2-3 NA TRBV11-2 CASKSPGGTGTQYF TGTGCCAGCAAATCCCCTGGCGGGACCGGGACGCAGTATTTT
TRBD2 TRBJ2-1 NA TRBV6-5 CASSRDGLAGYEQFF TGTGCCAGCAGCCGAGACGGACTAGCGGGTTATGAGCAGTTCTTC
NA TRBJ1-1 NA TRBV18 CASSPFSGGGPYTEAFF TGTGCCAGCTCACCATTCTCCGGGGGGGGCCCGTACACTGAAGCTTTCTTT
NA TRBJ1-2 NA TRBV25-1 CASSESANYGYTF TGTGCCAGCAGTGAATCGGCTAACTATGGCTACACCTTC
NA TRBJ2-3 NA TRBV7-6 CASSFSVEGGDTDTQYF TGTGCCAGCAGCTTTAGTGTGGAGGGGGGGGACACAGATACGCAGTATTTT
TRBD2 TRBJ2-5 NA TRBV9 CASSAPISSGGQQETQYF TGTGCCAGCAGCGCCCCGATCTCTAGCGGGGGACAACAAGAGACCCAGTACTTC
TRBD2 TRBJ2-5 NA TRBV7-2 CASSSSSGVQETQYF TGTGCCAGCAGCTCTTCTAGCGGGGTCCAAGAGACCCAGTACTTC